These T cell receptor beta chains were read from a single sample in a study of blood T cell repertoires in COVID-19. Assay used: immunoSEQ multiplex PCR; TCRdb lists only in-frame clones, some missing. The table records approximately 50,000 clones, about nine tenths of them present only once. The sample taken for sequencing was peripheral blood. The receptor source for this set is a woman older than 75 with acute or convalescent COVID-19. The CDR3 runs from the conserved cysteine through the conserved F or W. The order of the fields is CDR3 length, V gene, CDR3 protein.

14,TRBV6-1,CASSEAQGADTQYF
14,TRBV5-1,CASSREGGTADAYF
17,TRBV19,CASSGGTTGAAYNEQFF
15,TRBV5-4,CASREGADPPETQYF
14,TRBV14,CASSQAGGPGIQYF
13,TRBV4-2,CASSHGTGGGYTF
16,TRBV3-1/TRBV3-2,CASSTWGTEGANVLTF
14,TRBV30,CAWTPKSTVDIQYF
14,TRBV5-6,CASSGRQATDTQYF
15,TRBV6-1,CASSEGLSAVRGYTF
15,TRBV5-1,CASRSTAANTGELFF
14,TRBV4-2,CASSPTLYQETQYF
11,TRBV12-5,CASGLSDEQFF
12,TRBV2,CASSPRNYEQYF
18,TRBV19,CASSPGTGDPGVSYGYTF
14,TRBV2,CATGQGALSYEQYF
14,TRBV18,CASSTSGLDQPQHF
13,TRBV2,CASSGDHRGGYTF